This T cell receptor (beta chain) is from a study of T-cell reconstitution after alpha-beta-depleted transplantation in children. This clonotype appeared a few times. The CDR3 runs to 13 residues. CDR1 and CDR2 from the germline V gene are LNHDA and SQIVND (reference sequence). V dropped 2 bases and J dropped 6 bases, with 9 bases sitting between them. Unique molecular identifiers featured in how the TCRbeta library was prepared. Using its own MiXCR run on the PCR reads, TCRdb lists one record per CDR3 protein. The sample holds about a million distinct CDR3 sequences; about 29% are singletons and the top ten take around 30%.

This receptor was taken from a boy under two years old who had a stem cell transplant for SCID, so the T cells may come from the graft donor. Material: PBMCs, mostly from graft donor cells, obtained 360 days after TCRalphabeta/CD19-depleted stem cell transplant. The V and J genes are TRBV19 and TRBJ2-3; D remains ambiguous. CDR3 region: CASSIFGEDTQYF. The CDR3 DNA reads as TGTGCCAGTAGTATATTCGGAGAGGATACGCAGTATTTT.